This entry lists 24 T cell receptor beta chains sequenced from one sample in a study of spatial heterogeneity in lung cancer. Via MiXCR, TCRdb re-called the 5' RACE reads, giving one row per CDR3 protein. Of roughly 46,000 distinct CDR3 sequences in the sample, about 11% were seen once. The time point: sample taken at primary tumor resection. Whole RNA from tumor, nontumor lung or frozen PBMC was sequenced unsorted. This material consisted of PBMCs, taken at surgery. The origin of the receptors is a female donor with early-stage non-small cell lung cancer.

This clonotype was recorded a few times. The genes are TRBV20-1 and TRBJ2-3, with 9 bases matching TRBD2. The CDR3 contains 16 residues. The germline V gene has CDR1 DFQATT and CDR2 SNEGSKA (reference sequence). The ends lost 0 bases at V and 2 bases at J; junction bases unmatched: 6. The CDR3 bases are TGCAGTGCTAGAGATCTGCTAGCGGGGAACACAGATACGCAGTATTTT. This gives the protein CSARDLLAGNTDTQYF.

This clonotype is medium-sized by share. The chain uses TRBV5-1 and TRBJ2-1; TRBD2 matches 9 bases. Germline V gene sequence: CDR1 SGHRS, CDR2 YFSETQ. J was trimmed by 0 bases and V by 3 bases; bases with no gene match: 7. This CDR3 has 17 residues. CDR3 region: CASSSRLADFSYNEQFF. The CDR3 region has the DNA TGCGCCAGCAGCTCACGACTAGCGGATTTCTCCTACAATGAGCAGTTCTTC.

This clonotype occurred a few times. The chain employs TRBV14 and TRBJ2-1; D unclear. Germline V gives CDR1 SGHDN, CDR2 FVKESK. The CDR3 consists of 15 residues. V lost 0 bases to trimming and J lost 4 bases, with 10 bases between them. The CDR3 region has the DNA TGTGCCAGCAGCCAAGATCGTCCCCTATACAATGAGCAGTTCTTC. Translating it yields CASSQDRPLYNEQFF. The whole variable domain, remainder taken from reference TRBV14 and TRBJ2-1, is EAGVTQFPSHSVIEKGQTVTLRCDPISGHDNLYWYRRVMGKEIKFLLHFVKESKQDESGMPNNRFLAERTGGTYSTLKVQPAELEDSGVYFCASSQDRPLYNEQFFGPGTRLTVL.

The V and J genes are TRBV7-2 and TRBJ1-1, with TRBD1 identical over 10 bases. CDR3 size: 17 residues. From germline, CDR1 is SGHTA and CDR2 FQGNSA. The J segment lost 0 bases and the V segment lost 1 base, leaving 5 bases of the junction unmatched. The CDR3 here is CASSLEGTGVLNTEAFF. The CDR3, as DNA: TGTGCCAGCAGCTTAGAGGGGACAGGGGTATTGAACACTGAAGCTTTCTTT.

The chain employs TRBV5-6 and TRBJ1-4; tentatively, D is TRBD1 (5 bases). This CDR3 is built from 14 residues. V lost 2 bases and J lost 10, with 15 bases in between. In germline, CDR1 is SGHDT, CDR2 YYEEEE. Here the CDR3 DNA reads TGTGCCAGCAGCTTTCGGGACTGGGGCCGAAAACTGTTTTTT. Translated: CASSFRDWGRKLFF.

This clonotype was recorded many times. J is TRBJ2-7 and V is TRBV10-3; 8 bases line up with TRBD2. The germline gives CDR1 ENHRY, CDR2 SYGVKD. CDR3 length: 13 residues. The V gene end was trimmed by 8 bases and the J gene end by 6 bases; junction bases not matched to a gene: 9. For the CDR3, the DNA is TGTGCCATCGGGTGGCGGGGGGACTCCGAGCAGTACTTC. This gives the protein CAIGWRGDSEQYF.

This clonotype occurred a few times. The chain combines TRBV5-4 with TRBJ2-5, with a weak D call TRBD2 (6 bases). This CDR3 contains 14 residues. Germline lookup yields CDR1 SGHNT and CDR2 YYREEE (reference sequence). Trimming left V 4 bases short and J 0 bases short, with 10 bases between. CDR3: CASSPAGYQETQYF. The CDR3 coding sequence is TGTGCCAGCAGCCCGGCGGGGTACCAAGAGACCCAGTACTTC. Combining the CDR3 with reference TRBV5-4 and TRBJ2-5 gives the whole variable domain ETGVTQSPTHLIKTRGQQVTLRCSSQSGHNTVSWYQQALGQGPQFIFQYYREEENGRGNFPPRFSGLQFPNYSSELNVNALELDDSALYLCASSPAGYQETQYFGPGTRLLVL.

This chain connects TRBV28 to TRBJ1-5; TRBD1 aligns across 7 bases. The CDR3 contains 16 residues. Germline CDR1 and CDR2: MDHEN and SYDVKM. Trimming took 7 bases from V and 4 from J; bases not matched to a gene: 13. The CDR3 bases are TGTGCCAGCATCCTAGGGGGCAACGGGAGGAATCAGCCCCAGCATTTT. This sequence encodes CASILGGNGRNQPQHF.

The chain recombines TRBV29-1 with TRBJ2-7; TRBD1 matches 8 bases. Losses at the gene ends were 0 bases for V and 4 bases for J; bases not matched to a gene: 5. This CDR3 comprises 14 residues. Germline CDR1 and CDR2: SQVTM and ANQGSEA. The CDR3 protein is CSVEDGTGGYEQYF. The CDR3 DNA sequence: TGCAGCGTTGAAGATGGCACAGGGGGGTACGAGCAGTACTTC.

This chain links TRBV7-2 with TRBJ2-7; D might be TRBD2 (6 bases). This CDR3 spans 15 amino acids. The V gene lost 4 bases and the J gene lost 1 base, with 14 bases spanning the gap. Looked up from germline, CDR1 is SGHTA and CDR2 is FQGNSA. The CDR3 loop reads CASSSRLDPSYEQYF. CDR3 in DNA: TGTGCCAGCAGCTCCCGACTAGATCCTTCCTACGAGCAGTACTTC.

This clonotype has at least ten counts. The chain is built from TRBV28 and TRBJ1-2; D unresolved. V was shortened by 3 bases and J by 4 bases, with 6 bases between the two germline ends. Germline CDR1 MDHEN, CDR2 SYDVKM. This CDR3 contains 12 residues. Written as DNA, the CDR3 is TGTGCCAGCAGTTTGCCCAGCTATGGCTACACCTTC. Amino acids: CASSLPSYGYTF.

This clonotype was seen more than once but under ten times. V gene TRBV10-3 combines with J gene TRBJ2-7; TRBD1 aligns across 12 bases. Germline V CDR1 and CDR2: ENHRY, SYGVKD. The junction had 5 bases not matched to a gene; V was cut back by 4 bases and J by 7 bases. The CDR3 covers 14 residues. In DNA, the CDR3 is TGTGCCATCAGTGGGGGGACAGGGGGCGAAGAGCAGTACTTC. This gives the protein CAISGGTGGEEQYF.

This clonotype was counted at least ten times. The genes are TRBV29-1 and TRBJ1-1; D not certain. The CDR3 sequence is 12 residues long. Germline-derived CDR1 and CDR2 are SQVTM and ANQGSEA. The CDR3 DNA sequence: TGCAGTGGCCTTAGGATGAACACTGAAGCTTTCTTT. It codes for CSGLRMNTEAFF.

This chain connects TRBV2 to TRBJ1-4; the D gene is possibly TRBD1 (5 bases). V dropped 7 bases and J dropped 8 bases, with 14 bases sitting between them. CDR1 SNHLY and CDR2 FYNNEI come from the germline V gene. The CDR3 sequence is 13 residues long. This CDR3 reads CASILRDGEKLFF. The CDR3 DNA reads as TGTGCCAGCATTCTCAGGGATGGCGAAAAACTGTTTTTT.

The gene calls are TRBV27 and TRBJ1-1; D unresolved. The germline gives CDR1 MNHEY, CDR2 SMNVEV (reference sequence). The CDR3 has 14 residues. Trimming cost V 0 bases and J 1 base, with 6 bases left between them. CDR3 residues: CASSLSKRNTEAFF. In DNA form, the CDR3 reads TGTGCCAGCAGTTTATCGAAACGGAACACTGAAGCTTTCTTT.

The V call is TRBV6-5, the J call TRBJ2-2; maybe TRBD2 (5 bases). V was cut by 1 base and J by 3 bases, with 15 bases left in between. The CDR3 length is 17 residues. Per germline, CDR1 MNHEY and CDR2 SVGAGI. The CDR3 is CASSYYPAGVHTGELFF. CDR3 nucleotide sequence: TGTGCCAGCAGTTACTACCCTGCCGGGGTTCACACCGGGGAGCTGTTTTTT.

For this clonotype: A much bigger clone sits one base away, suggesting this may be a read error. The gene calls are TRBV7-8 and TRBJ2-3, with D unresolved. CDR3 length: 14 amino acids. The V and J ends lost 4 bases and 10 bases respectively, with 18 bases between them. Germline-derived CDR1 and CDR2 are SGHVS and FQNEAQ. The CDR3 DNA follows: TGTGCCAGCAGCTCCCCAACGACCGGTGAATCGCAGTATTTT. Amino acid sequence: CASSSPTTGESQYF.

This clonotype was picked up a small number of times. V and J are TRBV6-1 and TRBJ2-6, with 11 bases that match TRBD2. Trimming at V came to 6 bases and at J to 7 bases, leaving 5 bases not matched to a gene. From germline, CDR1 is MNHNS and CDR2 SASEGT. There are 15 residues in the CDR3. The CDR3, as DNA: TGTGCCAGCAGCCGTACTAGCGGGGGCGCCAACGTCCTGACTTTC. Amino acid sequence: CASSRTSGGANVLTF.

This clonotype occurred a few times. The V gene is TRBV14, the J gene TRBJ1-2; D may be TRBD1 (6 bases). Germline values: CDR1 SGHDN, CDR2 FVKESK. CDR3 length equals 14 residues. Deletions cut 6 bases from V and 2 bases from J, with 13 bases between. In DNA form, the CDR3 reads TGTGCCAGCAGTCAGTCCACAGGGAACTATGGCTACACCTTC. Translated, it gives CASSQSTGNYGYTF. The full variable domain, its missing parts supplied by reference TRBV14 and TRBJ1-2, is EAGVTQFPSHSVIEKGQTVTLRCDPISGHDNLYWYRRVMGKEIKFLLHFVKESKQDESGMPNNRFLAERTGGTYSTLKVQPAELEDSGVYFCASSQSTGNYGYTFGSGTRLTVV.

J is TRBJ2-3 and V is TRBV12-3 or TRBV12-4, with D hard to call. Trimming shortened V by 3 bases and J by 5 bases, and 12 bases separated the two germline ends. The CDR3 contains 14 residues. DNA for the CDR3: TGTGCCAGCAGTTTCTTCCGGTTTGTAGATACGCAGTATTTT. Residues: CASSFFRFVDTQYF.

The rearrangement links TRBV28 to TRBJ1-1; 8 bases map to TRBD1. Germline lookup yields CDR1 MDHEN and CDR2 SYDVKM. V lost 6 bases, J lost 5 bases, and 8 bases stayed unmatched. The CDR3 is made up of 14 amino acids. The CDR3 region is CASSRQGRGTEAFF. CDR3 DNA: TGTGCCAGCAGCCGACAGGGGAGAGGGACTGAAGCTTTCTTT.

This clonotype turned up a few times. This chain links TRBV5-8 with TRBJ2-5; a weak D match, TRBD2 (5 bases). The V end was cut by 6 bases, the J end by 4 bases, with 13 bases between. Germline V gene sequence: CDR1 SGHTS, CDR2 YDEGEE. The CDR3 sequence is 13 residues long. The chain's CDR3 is CASIPDLSETQYF. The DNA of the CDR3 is TGTGCCAGCATCCCGGACTTATCAGAGACCCAGTACTTC.

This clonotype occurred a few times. As DNA, the CDR3 is TGTGCCACCAGCCCAGTAAGGGCCGGGACAGGGAACTATGGCTACACCTTC. This translates into CATSPVRAGTGNYGYTF. The genes are TRBV15 and TRBJ1-2; 9 nucleotides match TRBD1. CDR1 and CDR2 from the germline V gene are LNHNV and YYDKDF (reference sequence). The J segment lost 2 bases and the V segment lost 5 bases, leaving 12 bases of the junction unmatched. There are 17 residues in the CDR3. Full variable domain (rest looked up from reference TRBV15 and TRBJ1-2): DAMVIQNPRYQVTQFGKPVTLSCSQTLNHNVMYWYQQKSSQAPKLLFHYYDKDFNNEADTPDNFQSRRPNTSFCFLDIRSPGLGDTAMYLCATSPVRAGTGNYGYTFGSGTRLTVV.

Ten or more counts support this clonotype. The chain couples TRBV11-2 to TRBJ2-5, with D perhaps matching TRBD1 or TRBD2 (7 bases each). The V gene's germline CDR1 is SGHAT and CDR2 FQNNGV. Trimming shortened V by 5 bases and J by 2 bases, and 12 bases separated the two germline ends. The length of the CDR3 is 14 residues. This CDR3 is CASSRQGGQETQYF. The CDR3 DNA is TGTGCCAGCAGCCGACAGGGAGGGCAAGAGACCCAGTACTTC.